This T cell receptor beta chain was recorded in a study of blood T cell repertoires in COVID-19 (dated by TCRdb to the early 2020s). The study in broad terms: Collaborator samples came from the United States, Italy and Spain and covered acute and convalescent phases of COVID-19. The material from the prospective study consisted of cDNA or gDNA derived from T cells, B-cell-depleted T cells, or PBMCs. Subjects who had been exposed to COVID-19, were actively infected with it, or had recovered from it provided the deeply sampled blood TCRbeta repertoires that made up the dataset. A freely available public database, intended as a resource for researchers studying the immune response to SARS-CoV-2, is where the repertoires were released. Samples came from the ongoing ImmuneRACE study (first 160 participants) plus 1,254 subjects from 6 global collaborators. Nearly every sample came with metadata listing a de-identified subject ID, COVID-19 status, age in years and sex. HLA class I and class II types, where available, came from metadata supplied by the sample provider rather than from assay-based typing.

Points the paper makes about the study in general: Clinical and demographic metadata were provided uncurated, with the amount varying by source and participant.

The trim is 1 base for V and 6 bases for J, with a gap of 6 bases between the germline ends. Counted from cysteine to phenylalanine, this CDR3 has 12 amino acids. The only DNA kept is the CDR3, 36 bases in frame from the first base. TCRbeta CDR3 regions were amplified from genomic DNA using the immunoSEQ Assay, a bias-controlled multiplex PCR. The authors processed their data as follows. The number of nucleated cells in each sample was estimated from the amplification of reference gene primers within the assay. To quantify the absolute abundance of each unique TCRbeta CDR3 rearrangement, sequence reads were collapsed and filtered. For each sample, productive Simpson clonality was calculated as the square root of Simpson's diversity index across productive rearrangements. TCRdb obtained this table from immuneACCESS and retained in-frame rearrangements with V and J assigned. These tables miss some clones; where compared with another copy, unresolved V genes account for less than half of the shortfall, and the remainder is unexplained. V and J calls and clone size come straight from that table; D and trimming were deduced from the DNA. For this sample the table gives about 220,000 clones, of which over 60% were detected only once. The ten largest clones take up 7% to 8.5% of the sample.

Each collaborating institution followed its own protocols to collect whole blood in K2EDTA tubes. Collaborator samples were shipped for TCRbeta analysis as frozen whole blood, isolated PBMCs, or DNA extracted from either sample type. About this clone itself: The antigen it recognizes is unknown. No per-base quality is available; no much larger clone lies one base away.

The V and J genes are TRBV12-3 or TRBV12-4 and TRBJ1-1; the D gene remains uncertain. This receptor was taken from a woman between 70 and 85 years old with acute or convalescent COVID-19. The sample consisted of peripheral blood. The DNA sequence is as follows: TGTGCCAGCAGTTTAGTCTCGTCTGAAGCTTTCTTT. Translated, it reads CASSLVSSEAFF.